This T cell receptor beta chain derives from a study of blood T cell repertoires in COVID-19. The overall study: The study drew acute and convalescent COVID-19 samples from the United States, Italy and Spain. T cells, B-cell-depleted T cells, or PBMCs provided the cDNA or gDNA that served as material.

CDR3 length equals 19 residues. The germline V gene has CDR1 MDHEN and CDR2 SYDVKM. The J segment lost 5 bases and the V segment lost 3 bases, leaving 15 bases of the junction unmatched. Some clones are missing from TCRdb's copy, which holds only in-frame ones; the method was immunoSEQ multiplex PCR. This table has 95,000 to 150,000 clones, approximately 74% appearing once. Material: peripheral blood. This chain uses TRBV28 with TRBJ2-2; 10 positions agree with TRBD2. The receptor was derived from a man older than 75 with COVID-19, enrolled during active disease. CDR3 region: CASSFLAEVAGGGTGELFF. In DNA form, the CDR3 reads TGTGCCAGCAGTTTTCTAGCCGAGGTAGCGGGAGGTGGTACCGGGGAGCTGTTTTTT.